This is a list of T cell receptor beta chains from one sample in a study of glioma-infiltrating T cells. Each CDR3 protein gets one entry after TCRdb re-called the multiplex PCR reads with MiXCR. The sample has around 150,000 distinct CDR3 sequences; 39% are singletons. The sequenced sample consisted of glioma tissue, nonneoplastic brain tissue, or PBMCs (not recorded which). These receptors originate from a human donor with low-grade glioma or glioblastoma, undergoing nonglioma brain surgery, or in good health (not recorded which). The CDR3 runs from the conserved cysteine through the conserved F or W. The D gene is left open where the match is weak. Only part of the rows carry a size: once, few, many, or a class if the clone is expanded.

J gene: TRBJ1-5
D gene: -
clone size: -
V gene: TRBV7-2
CDR3 DNA: TGTGCCCGCAGCTTAGCGGACACCCTTAGCAATCAGCCCCAGCATTTT
CDR3 protein: CARSLADTLSNQPQHF

J gene: TRBJ2-7
D gene: -
clone size: -
V gene: TRBV4-1
CDR3 DNA: TGCGCCAGCAGCGTTACCTGGACAAGTGACTACGAGCAGTACTTC
CDR3 protein: CASSVTWTSDYEQYF

J gene: TRBJ2-7
D gene: TRBD1
clone size: few
V gene: TRBV20-1
CDR3 DNA: TGCAGTGCTAGAGGTGGGACAGTGGGCGAGCAGTACTTC
CDR3 protein: CSARGGTVGEQYF

J gene: TRBJ1-1
D gene: -
clone size: few
V gene: TRBV7-9
CDR3 DNA: TGTGCCAGCCACAGGGAAAAGAGCACTGAAGCTTTCTTT
CDR3 protein: CASHREKSTEAFF

J gene: TRBJ2-7
D gene: -
clone size: -
V gene: TRBV28
CDR3 DNA: TGTGCCAGCAGTCCCACGGGCCTGACCTACGAGCAGTACTTC
CDR3 protein: CASSPTGLTYEQYF

J gene: TRBJ2-3
D gene: -
clone size: -
V gene: TRBV7-2
CDR3 DNA: TGTGCCAGCAGCTTTCCCCAGAGTACGCAGTATTTT
CDR3 protein: CASSFPQSTQYF

J gene: TRBJ1-3
D gene: -
clone size: few
V gene: TRBV19
CDR3 DNA: TGTGCCAGTAGTATAGTCCCGGCCTCGGGAGACACCATATATTTT
CDR3 protein: CASSIVPASGDTIYF

J gene: TRBJ2-3
D gene: TRBD1
clone size: -
V gene: TRBV2
CDR3 DNA: TGTGCCAGCAACGGACAGGGGAGCACAGATACGCAGTATTTT
CDR3 protein: CASNGQGSTDTQYF

J gene: TRBJ1-2
D gene: -
clone size: -
V gene: TRBV7-9
CDR3 DNA: TGTGCCAGCAGCTTAGCGGCTCTCTACTATGGCTACACCTTC
CDR3 protein: CASSLAALYYGYTF

J gene: TRBJ2-1
D gene: TRBD2
clone size: -
V gene: TRBV20-1
CDR3 DNA: TGCAGTGCTAGAGATCCGACTAGCGGGATTTCCTACAATGAGCAGTTCTTC
CDR3 protein: CSARDPTSGISYNEQFF

J gene: TRBJ1-2
D gene: -
clone size: few
V gene: TRBV15
CDR3 DNA: TGTGCCACCAGCAGAGCCCGAAACTATGGCTACACCTTC
CDR3 protein: CATSRARNYGYTF

J gene: TRBJ1-5
D gene: -
clone size: -
V gene: TRBV6-1
CDR3 DNA: TGTGCCAGCAGCCCGTTTCGCAATCAGCCCCAGCATTTT
CDR3 protein: CASSPFRNQPQHF

J gene: TRBJ2-5
D gene: -
clone size: few
V gene: TRBV7-2
CDR3 DNA: TGTGCCAGCAGCCCGACGGGGTTAGTGACCCAGTACTTC
CDR3 protein: CASSPTGLVTQYF

J gene: TRBJ2-1
D gene: -
clone size: -
V gene: TRBV7-2
CDR3 DNA: TGTGCCAGCAGCCTCGTAGTGCAGGGCGGTGAGCAGTTCTTC
CDR3 protein: CASSLVVQGGEQFF

J gene: TRBJ1-1
D gene: -
clone size: few
V gene: TRBV20-1
CDR3 DNA: TGCAGTGCTCCCCCAGTTGGGCTGAACACTGAAGCTTTCTTT
CDR3 protein: CSAPPVGLNTEAFF

J gene: TRBJ2-4
D gene: -
clone size: -
V gene: TRBV7-2
CDR3 DNA: TGTGCCAGCAGCATAAGCTACAGGGACTTTCTAGCCAAAAACATTCAGTACTTC
CDR3 protein: CASSISYRDFLAKNIQYF

J gene: TRBJ2-5
D gene: TRBD2
clone size: -
V gene: TRBV7-2
CDR3 DNA: TGTGCCAGCAGCCAGGGACTAGCGGGGGGGCGGACAGACACCCAGTACTTC
CDR3 protein: CASSQGLAGGRTDTQYF

J gene: TRBJ2-3
D gene: TRBD1
clone size: -
V gene: TRBV9
CDR3 DNA: TGTGCCAGCAGCGTAGAGGGACAGGGTCGGGATACGCAGTATTTT
CDR3 protein: CASSVEGQGRDTQYF

J gene: TRBJ1-2
D gene: -
clone size: -
V gene: TRBV6-1
CDR3 DNA: TGTGCCAGCAGTCTAACGGGAGGATATGGCTACACCTTC
CDR3 protein: CASSLTGGYGYTF

J gene: TRBJ1-5
D gene: TRBD1
clone size: few
V gene: TRBV15
CDR3 DNA: TGTGCCACCAGCGGGACGTGGACAGGGAGGAATCAGCCCCAGCATTTT
CDR3 protein: CATSGTWTGRNQPQHF

J gene: TRBJ2-5
D gene: -
clone size: -
V gene: TRBV28
CDR3 DNA: TGTGCCAGCAGTTCCCTGGGGACCCAGTACTTC
CDR3 protein: CASSSLGTQYF

J gene: TRBJ1-1
D gene: TRBD1
clone size: few
V gene: TRBV6-1
CDR3 DNA: TGTGCCAGCCTGGACAGGGCGGAAGCTTTCTTT
CDR3 protein: CASLDRAEAFF

J gene: TRBJ2-3
D gene: -
clone size: few
V gene: TRBV6-1
CDR3 DNA: TGTGCCAGCAGTTTCACAGGGAAGGATACGCAGTATTTT
CDR3 protein: CASSFTGKDTQYF

J gene: TRBJ1-2
D gene: TRBD1
clone size: -
V gene: TRBV10-3
CDR3 DNA: TGTGCCATCAGTACGACTGGACAGGGACACTATGGCTACACCTTC
CDR3 protein: CAISTTGQGHYGYTF

J gene: TRBJ2-1
D gene: -
clone size: -
V gene: TRBV6-1
CDR3 DNA: TGTGCCAGCACTCAATCAACGGTCAATGAGCAGTTCTTC
CDR3 protein: CASTQSTVNEQFF

J gene: TRBJ1-6
D gene: TRBD1
clone size: -
V gene: TRBV4-2
CDR3 DNA: TGTGCCAGCAGCCAAGCAAGGACAGGGGGTGCCCATAGTTCACCCCTCCACTTT
CDR3 protein: CASSQARTGGAHSSPLHF

J gene: TRBJ1-1
D gene: -
clone size: -
V gene: TRBV20-1
CDR3 DNA: TGCAGTTCTAGCACGGGGGTATGGGGGACCACTGAAGCTTTCTTT
CDR3 protein: CSSSTGVWGTTEAFF

J gene: TRBJ2-5
D gene: TRBD2
clone size: -
V gene: TRBV18
CDR3 DNA: TGTGCCAGCTCACCACGTCTAGCGGAGGGGCAAGAGACCCAGTACTTC
CDR3 protein: CASSPRLAEGQETQYF

J gene: TRBJ1-5
D gene: -
clone size: few
V gene: TRBV12-3/TRBV12-4
CDR3 DNA: TGTGCCAGCAGCCGAAATGAAAATCAGCCCCAGCATTTT
CDR3 protein: CASSRNENQPQHF

J gene: TRBJ1-1
D gene: -
clone size: -
V gene: TRBV12-3/TRBV12-4
CDR3 DNA: TGTGCCAGCAGTTTCCAGGTTGGCACTGAAGCTTTCTTT
CDR3 protein: CASSFQVGTEAFF

J gene: TRBJ2-3
D gene: -
clone size: few
V gene: TRBV7-9
CDR3 DNA: TGTGCCAGCAGCTTAGCGGGGAGCACCTACACAGATACGCAGTATTTT
CDR3 protein: CASSLAGSTYTDTQYF

J gene: TRBJ2-7
D gene: -
clone size: -
V gene: TRBV4-3
CDR3 DNA: TGCGCCAGCAGCCAAGATGTGTCTAGCGAATACTCCTACGAGCAGTACTTC
CDR3 protein: CASSQDVSSEYSYEQYF

J gene: TRBJ2-1
D gene: -
clone size: once
V gene: TRBV6-5
CDR3 DNA: TGTGCCAGCAGCTCCACCCAGGGATTCTATAATGAGCAGTCCTTC
CDR3 protein: CASSSTQGFYNEQSF

J gene: TRBJ1-2
D gene: -
clone size: few
V gene: TRBV6-1
CDR3 DNA: TGTGCCAGCAGTTTAGGCGGCGGTGGGTATGGCTACACCTTC
CDR3 protein: CASSLGGGGYGYTF

J gene: TRBJ2-7
D gene: -
clone size: -
V gene: TRBV12-3/TRBV12-4
CDR3 DNA: TGTGCCAGCAGTTTACAACAAGGCTCCTACGAGCAGTACTTC
CDR3 protein: CASSLQQGSYEQYF

J gene: TRBJ2-3
D gene: -
clone size: -
V gene: TRBV2
CDR3 DNA: TGTGCCAGCAGTGATTTGTGGGGGAGGTCGACTAACACAGATACGCAGTATTTT
CDR3 protein: CASSDLWGRSTNTDTQYF

J gene: TRBJ2-7
D gene: -
clone size: -
V gene: TRBV10-3
CDR3 DNA: TGTGCCATCAGGGCGGGCAGCTCCTACGAGCAGTACTTC
CDR3 protein: CAIRAGSSYEQYF

J gene: TRBJ1-5
D gene: -
clone size: many
V gene: TRBV28
CDR3 DNA: TGTGCCAGCAGCCGCCAACAGGGCTATAGCAATCAGCCCCAGCATTTT
CDR3 protein: CASSRQQGYSNQPQHF

J gene: TRBJ1-4
D gene: -
clone size: few
V gene: TRBV2
CDR3 DNA: TGTGCCAGCAGTGACAGGGCAACTAATGAAAAACTGTTTTTT
CDR3 protein: CASSDRATNEKLFF

J gene: TRBJ2-1
D gene: TRBD2
clone size: few
V gene: TRBV20-1
CDR3 DNA: TGCAGTGCTAGGGGACTAGCGGGAGCCAATGAGCAGTTCTTC
CDR3 protein: CSARGLAGANEQFF

J gene: TRBJ2-5
D gene: -
clone size: few
V gene: TRBV10-3
CDR3 DNA: TGTGCCATCTCTTCGGTAAACCTTCGACAAGAGACCCAGTACTTC
CDR3 protein: CAISSVNLRQETQYF

J gene: TRBJ2-1
D gene: -
clone size: -
V gene: TRBV7-6
CDR3 DNA: TGTGCCAGCTCCCATTGGGGAAAGGGTGAGCAGTTCTTC
CDR3 protein: CASSHWGKGEQFF

J gene: TRBJ1-4
D gene: -
clone size: -
V gene: TRBV7-2
CDR3 DNA: TGTGCCAGCAGCCAATCTACAACTAATGAAAAACTGTTTTTT
CDR3 protein: CASSQSTTNEKLFF